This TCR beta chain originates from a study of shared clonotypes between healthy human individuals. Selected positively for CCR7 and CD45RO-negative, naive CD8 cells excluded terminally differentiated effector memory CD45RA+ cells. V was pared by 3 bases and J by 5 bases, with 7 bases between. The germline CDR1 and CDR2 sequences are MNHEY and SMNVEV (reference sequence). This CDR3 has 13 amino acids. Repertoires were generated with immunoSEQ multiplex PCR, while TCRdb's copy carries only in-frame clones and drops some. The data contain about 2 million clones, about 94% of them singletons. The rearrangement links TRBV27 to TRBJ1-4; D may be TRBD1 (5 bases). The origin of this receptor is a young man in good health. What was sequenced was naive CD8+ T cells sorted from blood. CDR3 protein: CASSLWGNEKLFF. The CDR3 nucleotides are TGTGCCAGCAGTTTGTGGGGGAATGAAAAACTGTTTTTT.